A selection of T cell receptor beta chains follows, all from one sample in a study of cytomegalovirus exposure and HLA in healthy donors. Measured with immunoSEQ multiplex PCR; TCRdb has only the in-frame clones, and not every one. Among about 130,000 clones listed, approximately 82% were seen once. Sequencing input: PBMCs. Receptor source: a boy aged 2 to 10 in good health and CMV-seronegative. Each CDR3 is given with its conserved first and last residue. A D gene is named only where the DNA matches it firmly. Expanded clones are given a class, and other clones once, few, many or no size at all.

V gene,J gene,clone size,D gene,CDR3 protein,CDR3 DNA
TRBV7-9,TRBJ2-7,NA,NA,CASRADHTGMDKGQYF,TGTGCCAGCAGAGCCGACCATACAGGGATGGACAAGGGGCAGTACTTC
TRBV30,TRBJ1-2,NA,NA,CAWSVSVRSYGYTF,TGTGCCTGGAGTGTGAGTGTTCGGTCCTATGGCTACACCTTC
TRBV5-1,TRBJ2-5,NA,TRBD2,CASSLSAGPQGETQYF,TGCGCCAGCAGCTTGTCAGCGGGGCCCCAGGGAGAGACCCAGTACTTC
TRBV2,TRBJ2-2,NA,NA,CASSRTSLGGELFF,TGTGCCAGTTCTAGGACTTCGTTGGGCGGGGAGCTGTTTTTT
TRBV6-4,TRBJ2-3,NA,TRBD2,CASSDSGGAPDTQYF,TGTGCCAGCAGTGACAGCGGGGGGGCCCCAGATACGCAGTATTTT
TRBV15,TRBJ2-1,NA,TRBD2,CATSSGRTSGTYNEQFF,TGTGCCACCAGCAGTGGGCGGACTAGCGGCACATACAATGAGCAGTTCTTC
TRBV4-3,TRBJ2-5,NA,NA,CASSQDPVTEETQYF,TGCGCCAGCAGCCAAGATCCCGTAACGGAAGAGACCCAGTACTTC
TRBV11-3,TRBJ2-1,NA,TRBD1,CASSFRGQGYNEQFF,TGTGCCAGCAGCTTTAGGGGACAGGGCTACAATGAGCAGTTCTTC
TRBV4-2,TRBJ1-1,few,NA,CASSPRPGRGRGMNTEAFF,TGTGCCAGCAGCCCTCGACCCGGTAGGGGGAGAGGCATGAACACTGAAGCTTTCTTT
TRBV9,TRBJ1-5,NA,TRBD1,CASSAGTGLNQPQHF,TGTGCCAGCAGCGCCGGGACAGGACTTAATCAGCCCCAGCATTTT
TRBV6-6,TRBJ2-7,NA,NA,CASKGSGSHEQYF,TGTGCCAGCAAAGGGTCAGGGTCCCACGAGCAGTACTTC
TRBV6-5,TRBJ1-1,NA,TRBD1,CASSYRGTGVWEAFF,TGTGCCAGCAGTTACCGTGGGACAGGGGTATGGGAAGCTTTCTTT
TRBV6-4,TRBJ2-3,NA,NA,CASSSSYSDTQYF,TGTGCCAGCAGCTCCTCCTATTCAGATACGCAGTATTTT
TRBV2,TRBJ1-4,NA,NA,CASYSGGRVEKLFF,TGTGCCAGCTACTCTGGGGGGAGAGTTGAAAAACTGTTTTTT
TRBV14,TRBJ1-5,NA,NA,CASSLGGQPQHF,TGTGCCAGCAGCTTGGGGGGACAGCCCCAGCATTTT
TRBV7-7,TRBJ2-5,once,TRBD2,CASSFGTSGEETQYF,TGTGCTAGCAGCTTCGGGACTAGCGGAGAAGAGACCCAGTACTTC
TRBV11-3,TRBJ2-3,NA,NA,CASSNSRADTQYF,TGTGCCAGCAGTAACAGCAGGGCAGATACGCAGTATTTT
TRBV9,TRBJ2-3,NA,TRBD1,CASSADRGSADTQYF,TGTGCCAGCAGCGCCGACAGGGGTTCCGCAGATACGCAGTATTTT
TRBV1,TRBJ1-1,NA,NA,CTTRGAEAFF,TGCACAACCCGGGGGGCTGAAGCTTTCTTT
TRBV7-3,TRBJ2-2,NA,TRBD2,CASSVALAGGTGELFF,TGTGCCAGCAGCGTCGCACTAGCGGGCGGGACCGGGGAGCTGTTTTTT
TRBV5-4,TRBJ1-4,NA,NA,CASSLKLGGVDEKLFF,TGTGCCAGCAGCCTTAAGCTGGGGGGGGTAGATGAAAAACTGTTTTTT
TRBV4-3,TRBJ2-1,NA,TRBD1,CASSRREGLTGAYNEQFF,TGCGCCAGCAGCCGCCGAGAGGGGCTGACAGGGGCCTACAATGAGCAGTTCTTC
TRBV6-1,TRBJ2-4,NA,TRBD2,CASSAPGLALDIQYF,TGTGCCAGCAGTGCCCCGGGACTAGCGCTGGACATTCAGTACTTC
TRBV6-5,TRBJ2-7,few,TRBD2,CASSSTRPGLAREQYF,TGTGCCAGCAGTTCTACCCGTCCAGGACTAGCGCGGGAGCAGTACTTC
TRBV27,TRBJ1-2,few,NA,CASSPRTLPPNYGYTF,TGTGCCAGCAGTCCTCGGACTCTTCCACCTAACTATGGCTACACCTTC
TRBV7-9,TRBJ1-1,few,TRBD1,CASSLPWTGTNTEAFF,TGTGCCAGCAGCTTACCCTGGACAGGGACGAACACTGAAGCTTTCTTT
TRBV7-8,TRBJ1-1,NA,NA,CASSPFSNTEAFF,TGTGCCAGCAGCCCCTTCTCTAACACTGAAGCTTTCTTT
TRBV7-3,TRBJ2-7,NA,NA,CASSPPGVSYEQYF,TGTGCCAGCAGCCCACCGGGAGTTTCCTACGAGCAGTACTTC
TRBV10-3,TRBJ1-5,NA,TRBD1,CAITDRGKQPQHF,TGTGCCATCACCGACAGGGGGAAACAGCCCCAGCATTTT
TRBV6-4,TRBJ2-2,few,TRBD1,CASGTGDTGELFF,TGTGCCAGCGGGACAGGGGACACCGGGGAGCTGTTTTTT
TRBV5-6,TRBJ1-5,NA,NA,CASSLGQGDQPQHF,TGTGCCAGCAGCTTGGGGCAAGGGGATCAGCCCCAGCATTTT
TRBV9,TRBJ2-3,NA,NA,CASSPAGGHPFLTQYF,TGTGCCAGCAGCCCCGCCGGCGGACACCCTTTCTTGACGCAGTATTTT